This T cell receptor beta chain is from a study of OX40 agonist ivuxolimab in advanced cancers. For the study at large: Those enrolled were approximately 83% male, with a mean age of about 66 years and ages from about 20 to 85. One hepatocellular carcinoma and two cutaneous melanoma patients partially responded.

Profiled with immunoSEQ multiplex PCR; TCRdb holds only in-frame clones, not every one. The table lists tens of thousands of clones, approximately 80% of them singletons. The sequencing used CD4+ or CD8+ T cells sorted from blood, collected in a trial of the OX40 agonist ivuxolimab. The TCR originated in an adult with an advanced solid tumor such as melanoma, head and neck, liver or kidney cancer.

The CDR3 loop is CASSGGSSYNSPLHF. As DNA, the CDR3 is TGTGCCAGTAGTGGGGGGAGCTCCTATAATTCACCCCTCCACTTT. The V gene is TRBV19, the J gene TRBJ1-6; possible D gene TRBD1, 5 bases. V dropped 5 bases and J dropped 0 bases, with 8 bases sitting between them. Germline loops: CDR1 LNHDA, CDR2 SQIVND (reference sequence). CDR3 length: 15 amino acids.